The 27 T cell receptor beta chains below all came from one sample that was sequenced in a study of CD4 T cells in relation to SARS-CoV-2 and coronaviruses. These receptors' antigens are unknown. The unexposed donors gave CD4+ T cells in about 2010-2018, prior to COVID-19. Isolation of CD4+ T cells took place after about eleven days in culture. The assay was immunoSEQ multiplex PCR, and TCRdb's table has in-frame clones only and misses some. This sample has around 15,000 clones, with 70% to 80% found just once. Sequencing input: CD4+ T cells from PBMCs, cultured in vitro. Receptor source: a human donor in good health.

CDR3 loop: CASRDSGSGNTIYF. The CDR3 coding sequence is TGTGCCAGCAGGGACTCGGGGTCTGGAAACACCATATATTTT. The V gene is TRBV2, the J gene TRBJ1-3; D ambiguous. The germline CDR1 and CDR2 sequences are SNHLY and FYNNEI. The CDR3 runs to 14 residues. V shed 6 bases and J shed 1 base, with 10 bases lying between them.

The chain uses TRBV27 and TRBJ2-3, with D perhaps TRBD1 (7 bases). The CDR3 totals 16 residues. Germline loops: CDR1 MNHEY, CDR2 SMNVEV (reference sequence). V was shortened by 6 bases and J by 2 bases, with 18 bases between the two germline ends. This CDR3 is CASRKGGGPYTDTQYF. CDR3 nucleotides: TGTGCCAGCAGGAAAGGAGGGGGCCCATACACAGATACGCAGTATTTT.

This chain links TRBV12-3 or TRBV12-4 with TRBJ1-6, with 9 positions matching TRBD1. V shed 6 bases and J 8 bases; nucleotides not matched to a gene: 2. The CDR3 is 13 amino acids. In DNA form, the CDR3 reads TGTGCCAGCAGGGGACAGGGAGATTCACCCCTCCACTTT. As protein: CASRGQGDSPLHF.

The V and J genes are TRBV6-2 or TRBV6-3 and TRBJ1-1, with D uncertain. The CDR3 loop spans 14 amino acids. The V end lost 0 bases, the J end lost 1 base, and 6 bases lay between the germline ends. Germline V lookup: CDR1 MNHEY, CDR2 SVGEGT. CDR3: CASSYSVGNTEAFF. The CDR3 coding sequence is TGTGCCAGCAGTTACTCGGTCGGGAACACTGAAGCTTTCTTT.

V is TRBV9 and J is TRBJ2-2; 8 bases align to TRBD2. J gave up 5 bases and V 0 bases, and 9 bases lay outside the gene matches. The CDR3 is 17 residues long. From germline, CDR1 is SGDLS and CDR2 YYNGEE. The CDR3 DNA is TGTGCCAGCAGCGTAGGCGGCGGGAGGCCGTATACCGGGGAGCTGTTTTTT. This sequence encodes CASSVGGGRPYTGELFF. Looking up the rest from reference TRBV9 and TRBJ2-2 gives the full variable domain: DSGVTQTPKHLITATGQRVTLRCSPRSGDLSVYWYQQSLDQGLQFLIQYYNGEERAKGNILERFSAQQFPDLHSELNLSSLELGDSALYFCASSVGGGRPYTGELFFGEGSRLTVL.

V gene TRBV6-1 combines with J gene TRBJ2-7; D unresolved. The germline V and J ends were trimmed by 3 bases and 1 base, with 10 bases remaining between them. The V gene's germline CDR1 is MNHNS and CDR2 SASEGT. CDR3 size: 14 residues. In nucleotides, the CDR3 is TGTGCCAGCAGTGACGCGGCGGCTTCCTACGAGCAGTACTTC. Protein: CASSDAAASYEQYF.

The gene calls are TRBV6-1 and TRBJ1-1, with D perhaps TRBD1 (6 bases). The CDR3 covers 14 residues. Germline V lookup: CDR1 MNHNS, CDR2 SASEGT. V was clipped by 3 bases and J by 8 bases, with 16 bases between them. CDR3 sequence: CASSEGLRQAEAFF. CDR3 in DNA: TGTGCCAGCAGTGAGGGGTTGCGACAGGCGGAAGCTTTCTTT.

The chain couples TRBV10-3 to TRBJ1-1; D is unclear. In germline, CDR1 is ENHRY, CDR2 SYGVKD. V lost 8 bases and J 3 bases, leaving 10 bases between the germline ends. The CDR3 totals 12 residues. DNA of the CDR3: TGTGCCATCGGTTCCACGGACACTGAAGCTTTCTTT. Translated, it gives CAIGSTDTEAFF.

The chain's CDR3 is CASREGTGETQYF. The CDR3 DNA reads as TGCGCCAGCAGGGAAGGGACAGGCGAGACCCAGTACTTC. The chain uses TRBV5-1 and TRBJ2-5; 8 bases align to TRBD1. The V segment lost 5 bases and the J segment 5 bases; nucleotides outside the gene matches: 5. In germline, CDR1 is SGHRS, CDR2 YFSETQ. This CDR3 has 13 amino acids.

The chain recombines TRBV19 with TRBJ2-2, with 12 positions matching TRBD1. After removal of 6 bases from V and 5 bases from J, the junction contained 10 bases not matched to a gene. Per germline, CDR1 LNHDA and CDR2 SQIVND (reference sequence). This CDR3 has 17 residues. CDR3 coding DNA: TGTGCCAGTAGGCGAGACGCGGGACAGGGGGCTACCGGGGAGCTGTTTTTT. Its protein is CASRRDAGQGATGELFF. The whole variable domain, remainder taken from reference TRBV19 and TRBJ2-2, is DGGITQSPKYLFRKEGQNVTLSCEQNLNHDAMYWYRQDPGQGLRLIYYSQIVNDFQKGDIAEGYSVSREKKESFPLTVTSAQKNPTAFYLCASRRDAGQGATGELFFGEGSRLTVL.

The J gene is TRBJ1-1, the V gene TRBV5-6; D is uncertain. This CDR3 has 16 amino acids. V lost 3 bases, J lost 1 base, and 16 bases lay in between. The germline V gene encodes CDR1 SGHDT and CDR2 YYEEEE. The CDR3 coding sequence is TGTGCCAGCAGCTCCTCCCGCTGGCGGCAGAACACTGAAGCTTTCTTT. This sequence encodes CASSSSRWRQNTEAFF.

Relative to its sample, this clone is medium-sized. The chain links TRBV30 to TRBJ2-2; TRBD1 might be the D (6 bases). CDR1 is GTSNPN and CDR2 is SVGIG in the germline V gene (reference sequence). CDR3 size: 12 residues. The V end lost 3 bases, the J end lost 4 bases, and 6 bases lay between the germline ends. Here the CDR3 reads CAWRGATGELFF. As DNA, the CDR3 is TGTGCCTGGAGGGGGGCCACCGGGGAGCTGTTTTTT.

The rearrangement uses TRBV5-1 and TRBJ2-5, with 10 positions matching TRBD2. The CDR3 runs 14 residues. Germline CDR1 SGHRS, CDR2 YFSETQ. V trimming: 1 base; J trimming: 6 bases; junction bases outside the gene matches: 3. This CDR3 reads CASSLWTSGKTQYF. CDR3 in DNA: TGCGCCAGCAGCTTGTGGACTAGCGGAAAGACCCAGTACTTC.

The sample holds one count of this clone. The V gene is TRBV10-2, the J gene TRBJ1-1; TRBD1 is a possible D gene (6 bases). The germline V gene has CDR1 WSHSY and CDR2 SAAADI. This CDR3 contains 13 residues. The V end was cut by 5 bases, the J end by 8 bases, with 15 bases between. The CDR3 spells CASSPSRDNEAFF. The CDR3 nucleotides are TGCGCCAGCAGTCCAAGCCGGGACAACGAAGCTTTCTTT.

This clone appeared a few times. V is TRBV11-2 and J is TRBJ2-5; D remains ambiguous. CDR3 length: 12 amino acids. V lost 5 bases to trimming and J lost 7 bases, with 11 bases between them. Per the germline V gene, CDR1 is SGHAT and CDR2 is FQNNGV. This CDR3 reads CASSANKRTQYF. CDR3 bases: TGTGCCAGCAGCGCTAACAAAAGGACCCAGTACTTC.

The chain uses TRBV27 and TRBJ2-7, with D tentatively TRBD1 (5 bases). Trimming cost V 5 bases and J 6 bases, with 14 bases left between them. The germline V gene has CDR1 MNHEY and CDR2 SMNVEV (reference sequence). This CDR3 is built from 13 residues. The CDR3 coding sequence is TGTGCCAGCAGTATGGGCAGGGCAGGCGAGCAGTACTTC. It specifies CASSMGRAGEQYF.

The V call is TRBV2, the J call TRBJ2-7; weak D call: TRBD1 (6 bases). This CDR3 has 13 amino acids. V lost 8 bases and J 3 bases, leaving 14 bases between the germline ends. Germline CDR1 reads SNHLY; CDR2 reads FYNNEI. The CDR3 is CASRLWTDYEQYF. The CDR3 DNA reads TGTGCCAGCCGATTGTGGACAGACTACGAGCAGTACTTC.

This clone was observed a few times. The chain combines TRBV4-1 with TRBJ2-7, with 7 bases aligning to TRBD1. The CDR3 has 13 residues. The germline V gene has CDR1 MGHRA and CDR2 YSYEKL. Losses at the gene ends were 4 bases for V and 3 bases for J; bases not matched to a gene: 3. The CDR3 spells CASSPDRLYEQYF. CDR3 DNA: TGCGCCAGCAGCCCGGACAGGCTCTACGAGCAGTACTTC.

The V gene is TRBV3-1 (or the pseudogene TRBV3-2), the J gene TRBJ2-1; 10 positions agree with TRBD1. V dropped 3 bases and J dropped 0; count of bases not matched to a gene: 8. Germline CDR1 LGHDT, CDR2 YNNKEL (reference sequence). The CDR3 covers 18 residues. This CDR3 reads CASSQGPGTGVSYNEQFF. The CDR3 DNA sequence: TGTGCCAGCAGCCAGGGTCCCGGGACAGGGGTCTCCTACAATGAGCAGTTCTTC.

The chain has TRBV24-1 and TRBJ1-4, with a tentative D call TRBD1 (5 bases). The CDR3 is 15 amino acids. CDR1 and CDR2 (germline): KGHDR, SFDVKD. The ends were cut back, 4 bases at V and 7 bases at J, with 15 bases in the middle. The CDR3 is CATSDPELGREKLFF. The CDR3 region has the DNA TGTGCCACCAGTGACCCCGAGTTGGGGCGTGAAAAACTGTTTTTT.

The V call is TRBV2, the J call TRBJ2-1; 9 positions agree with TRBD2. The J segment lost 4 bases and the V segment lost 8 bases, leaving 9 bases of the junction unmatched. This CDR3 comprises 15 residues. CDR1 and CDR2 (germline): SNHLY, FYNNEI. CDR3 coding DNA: TGTGCCAGCTCTTTTAGCGGGAGTTCTTACAATGAGCAGTTCTTC. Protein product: CASSFSGSSYNEQFF. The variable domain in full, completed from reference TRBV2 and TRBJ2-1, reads EPEVTQTPSHQVTQMGQEVILRCVPISNHLYFYWYRQILGQKVEFLVSFYNNEISEKSEIFDDQFSVERPDGSNFTLKIRSTKLEDSAMYFCASSFSGSSYNEQFFGPGTRLTVL.

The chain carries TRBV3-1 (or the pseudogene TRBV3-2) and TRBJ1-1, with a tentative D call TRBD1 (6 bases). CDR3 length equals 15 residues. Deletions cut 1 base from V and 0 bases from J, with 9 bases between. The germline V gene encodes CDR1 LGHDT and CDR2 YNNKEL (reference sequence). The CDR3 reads CASSQGTAMNTEAFF. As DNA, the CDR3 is TGTGCCAGCAGCCAAGGGACAGCTATGAACACTGAAGCTTTCTTT.

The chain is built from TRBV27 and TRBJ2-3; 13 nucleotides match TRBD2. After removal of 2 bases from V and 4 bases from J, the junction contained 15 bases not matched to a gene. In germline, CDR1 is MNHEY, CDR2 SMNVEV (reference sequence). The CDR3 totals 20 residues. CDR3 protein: CASSLLGLAGVRGEADTQYF. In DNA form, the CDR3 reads TGTGCCAGCAGTTTACTAGGACTAGCGGGAGTACGTGGGGAGGCAGATACGCAGTATTTT.

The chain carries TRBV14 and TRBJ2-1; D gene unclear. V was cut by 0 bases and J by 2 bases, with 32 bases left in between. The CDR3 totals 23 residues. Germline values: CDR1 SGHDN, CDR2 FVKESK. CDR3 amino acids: CASSQDSLLGHHNLLRTYNEQFF. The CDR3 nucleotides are TGTGCCAGCAGCCAAGATTCCCTTTTAGGCCATCACAACCTTTTACGAACCTACAATGAGCAGTTCTTC.

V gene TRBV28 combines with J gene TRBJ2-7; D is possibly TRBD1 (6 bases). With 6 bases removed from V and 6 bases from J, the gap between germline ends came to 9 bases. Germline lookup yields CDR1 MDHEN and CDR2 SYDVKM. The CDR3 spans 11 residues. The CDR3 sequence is CASRSGVEQYF. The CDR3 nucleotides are TGTGCCAGCAGATCAGGGGTCGAGCAGTACTTC.

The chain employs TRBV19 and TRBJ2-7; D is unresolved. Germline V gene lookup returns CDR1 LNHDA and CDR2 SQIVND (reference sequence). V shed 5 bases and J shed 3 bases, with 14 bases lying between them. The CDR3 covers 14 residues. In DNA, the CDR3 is TGTGCCAGTAGTGGTTTCGGATTGGGCTACGAGCAGTACTTC. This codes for CASSGFGLGYEQYF.

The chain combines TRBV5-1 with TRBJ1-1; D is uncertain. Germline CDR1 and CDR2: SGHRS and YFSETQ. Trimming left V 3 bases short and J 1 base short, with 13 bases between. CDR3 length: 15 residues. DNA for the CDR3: TGCGCCAGCAGCTCCGGCCACGTAGGGAACACTGAAGCTTTCTTT. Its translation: CASSSGHVGNTEAFF.